The clone carrying this T cell receptor beta chain has at least ten counts. The antigen is not known. Sequence at one end of the junction differs from germline and may be a read error. Listed TCR primers and previously described methods were used for bulk TCR libraries. TCRdb re-derived calls from the PCR reads in MiXCR, one entry per CDR3 protein. The table lists about 510,000 distinct CDR3 sequences, around 21% of them singletons. This sample is drawn from a study of molecular identifiers for immune sequencing clone quantification. Between roughly 19,000 and 1,000,000 sorted cells, with 10%, 30% or 50% RNA, yielded naive CD8 libraries. The study, taken as a whole, reports: Clones carrying above 20 RNA copies accounted for over 97% of effector molecules, under 1% in naive cells. Roughly 940,000 naive cells reportedly did not prevent detection of spiked Jurkat TCR RNA from one cell.

The CDR3 consists of 15 residues. From germline, CDR1 is SGHVS and CDR2 FQNEAQ. The J gene is TRBJ1-1, the V gene TRBV7-8, with D hard to call. This sequence was found in a human donor in good health. Some libraries in this study had Jurkat cell RNA spiked in. Sequenced: naive CD8+ T cells from blood, with Jurkat cell RNA spiked in. The subset here: FACS-sorted CD8+CD4-CCR7+CD45RA+ naive T cells. CDR3 residues: CASSLAVAVNTEAFF. CDR3 DNA: TGTGCCAGCAGCCTAGCGGTGGCCGTGAACACTGAAGCTTTCTTT.